One sample yielded the 9 T cell receptor beta chains listed below, sequenced in a study of T cell changes during pregnancy in multiple sclerosis. Sequenced by immunoSEQ multiplex PCR; TCRdb stores in-frame clones only, minus some. In the table there are 33,000 or so clones, 91% of which are singletons. Sequencing used CD8+ T cells from peripheral blood mononuclear cells, obtained in the second trimester of pregnancy. Receptors originate from a female donor in good health, enrolled as a control in a pregnancy study.

This chain links TRBV9 with TRBJ1-4, with 7 positions matching TRBD1. The CDR3 has 15 amino acids. Germline V CDR1 and CDR2: SGDLS, YYNGEE. V shed 3 bases, J shed 8 bases, and the junction held 10 bases outside the gene matches. This chain's CDR3 is CASSAPDRAEEKLFF. The CDR3 nucleotides read TGTGCCAGCAGCGCCCCCGACAGGGCCGAAGAAAAACTGTTTTTT. Filled out from reference TRBV9 and TRBJ1-4, the complete variable domain reads DSGVTQTPKHLITATGQRVTLRCSPRSGDLSVYWYQQSLDQGLQFLIQYYNGEERAKGNILERFSAQQFPDLHSELNLSSLELGDSALYFCASSAPDRAEEKLFFGSGTQLSVL.

This chain uses TRBV18 with TRBJ2-4, with a tentative D call TRBD1 (6 bases). Per the germline V gene, CDR1 is KGHSH and CDR2 is LQKENI. V was clipped by 6 bases and J by 9 bases, with 18 bases between them. This CDR3 contains 14 residues. The chain's CDR3 is CASSPGTIFPIQYF. In DNA, the CDR3 is TGTGCCAGCTCGCCCGGGACAATTTTCCCCATTCAGTACTTC.

The chain carries TRBV7-9 and TRBJ1-5; D may be TRBD1 (5 bases). This CDR3 contains 16 residues. The V and J ends lost 1 base and 2 bases respectively, with 12 bases between them. CDR1 is SEHNR and CDR2 is FQNEAQ in the germline V gene (reference sequence). CDR3 loop: CASSLVSGGGNQPQHF. DNA for the CDR3: TGTGCCAGCAGCTTAGTTTCGGGGGGTGGCAATCAGCCCCAGCATTTT.

This clone was recorded once. CDR3 residues: CASSPRDRAYEQYF. As DNA, the CDR3 is TGTGCCAGTAGTCCCCGGGACAGGGCCTACGAGCAGTACTTC. The V call is TRBV19, the J call TRBJ2-7; 9 bases match TRBD1. Germline CDR1 reads LNHDA; CDR2 reads SQIVND (reference sequence). This CDR3 contains 14 residues. V was pared by 5 bases and J by 2 bases, with 4 bases of the junction left unmatched.

The genes are TRBV27 and TRBJ1-1, with 7 bases fitting TRBD1. V shed 4 bases, J shed 1 base, and the junction held 0 bases outside the gene matches. This CDR3 contains 13 residues. Germline values: CDR1 MNHEY, CDR2 SMNVEV (reference sequence). The CDR3 spells CASSWTGNTEAFF. For the CDR3, the DNA is TGTGCCAGCAGTTGGACAGGGAACACTGAAGCTTTCTTT.

V is TRBV7-2 and J is TRBJ2-2; D not resolved. Trimming pared 10 bases from V and 4 bases from J, leaving 7 bases between. The CDR3 covers 11 residues. The germline V gene has CDR1 SGHTA and CDR2 FQGNSA. The CDR3 loop is CATEFTGELFF. CDR3 coding DNA: TGTGCCACCGAGTTCACCGGGGAGCTGTTTTTT. Variable domain in full (rest from reference TRBV7-2 and TRBJ2-2): GAGVSQSPSNKVTEKGKDVELRCDPISGHTALYWYRQSLGQGLEFLIYFQGNSAPDKSGLPSDRFSAERTGGSVSTLTIQRTQQEDSAVYLCATEFTGELFFGEGSRLTVL.

The chain has TRBV5-1 and TRBJ2-5, with D uncertain. CDR3 length: 13 amino acids. From germline, CDR1 is SGHRS and CDR2 YFSETQ. V lost 6 bases, J lost 1 base, and 10 bases lay in between. CDR3 in amino acids: CASKESRQETQYF. In DNA, the CDR3 is TGCGCCAGCAAGGAGAGTCGCCAAGAGACCCAGTACTTC.

The rearrangement uses TRBV5-6 and TRBJ2-1, with TRBD1 as a possible D gene (6 bases). Trimming removed 0 bases from V and 3 bases from J, with 7 bases in between. Germline values: CDR1 SGHDT, CDR2 YYEEEE. CDR3 length: 14 residues. This CDR3 is CASSLEQGYNEQFF. CDR3 DNA: TGTGCCAGCAGCTTGGAACAGGGCTACAATGAGCAGTTCTTC.

The V and J genes are TRBV5-1 and TRBJ2-3; 7 bases are a match to TRBD2. CDR1 SGHRS and CDR2 YFSETQ come from the germline V gene. The CDR3 has 15 residues. The trim removed 4 bases at V and 1 base at J, leaving 6 bases unmatched. CDR3 amino acids: CASSNRDYRTDTQYF. The DNA for the CDR3 is TGCGCCAGCAGCAACCGGGACTACCGCACAGATACGCAGTATTTT.